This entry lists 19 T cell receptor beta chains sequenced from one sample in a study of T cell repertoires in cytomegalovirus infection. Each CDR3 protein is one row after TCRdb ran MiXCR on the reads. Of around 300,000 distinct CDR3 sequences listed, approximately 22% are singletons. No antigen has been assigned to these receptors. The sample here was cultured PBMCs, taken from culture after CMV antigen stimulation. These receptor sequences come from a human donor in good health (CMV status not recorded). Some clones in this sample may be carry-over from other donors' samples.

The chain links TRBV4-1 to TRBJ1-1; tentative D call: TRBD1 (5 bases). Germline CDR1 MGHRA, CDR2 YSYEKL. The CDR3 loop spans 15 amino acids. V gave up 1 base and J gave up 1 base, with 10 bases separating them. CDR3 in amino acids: CASSQVTAANTEAFF. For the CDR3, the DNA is TGCGCCAGCAGCCAAGTGACAGCGGCGAACACTGAAGCTTTCTTT.

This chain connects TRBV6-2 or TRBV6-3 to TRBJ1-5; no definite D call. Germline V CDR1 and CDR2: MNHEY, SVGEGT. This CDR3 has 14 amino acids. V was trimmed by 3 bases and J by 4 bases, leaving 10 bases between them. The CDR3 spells CASSYLSGNQPQHF. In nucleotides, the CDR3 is TGTGCCAGCAGTTATCTATCGGGGAATCAGCCCCAGCATTTT.

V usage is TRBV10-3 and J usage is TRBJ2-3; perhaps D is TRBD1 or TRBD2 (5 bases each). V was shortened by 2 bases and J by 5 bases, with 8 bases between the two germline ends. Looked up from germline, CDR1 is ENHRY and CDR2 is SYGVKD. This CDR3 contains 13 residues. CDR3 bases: TGTGCCATCAGTGAGACTAGGGGAGATACGCAGTATTTT. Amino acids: CAISETRGDTQYF.

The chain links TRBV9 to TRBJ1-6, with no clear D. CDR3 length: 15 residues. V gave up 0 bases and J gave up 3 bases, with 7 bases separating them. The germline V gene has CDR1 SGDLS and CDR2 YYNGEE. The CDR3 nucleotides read TGTGCCAGCAGCGTAGAAGGAATCTATAATTCACCCCTCCACTTT. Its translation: CASSVEGIYNSPLHF.

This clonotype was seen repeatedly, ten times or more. CDR3 amino acids: CATSRDVGGNTDTQYF. The DNA of the CDR3 is TGTGCCACCAGCAGAGATGTAGGAGGGAACACAGATACGCAGTATTTT. This chain links TRBV15 with TRBJ2-3; TRBD2 might be the D (6 bases). With 0 bases removed from V and 2 bases from J, the gap between germline ends came to 12 bases. Germline CDR1 and CDR2: LNHNV and YYDKDF (reference sequence). The CDR3 is 16 amino acids.

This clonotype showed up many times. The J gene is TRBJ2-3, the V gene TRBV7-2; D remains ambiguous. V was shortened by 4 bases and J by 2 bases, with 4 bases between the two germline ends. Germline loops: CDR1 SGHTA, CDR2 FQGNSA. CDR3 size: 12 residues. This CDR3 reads CASSSVTDTQYF. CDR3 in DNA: TGTGCCAGCAGCTCAGTCACAGATACGCAGTATTTT.

In DNA, the CDR3 is TGCAGCGTTGGGGGGAGGGGCCCTAACTATGGCTACACCTTC. Amino acid sequence: CSVGGRGPNYGYTF. J is TRBJ1-2 and V is TRBV29-1; tentatively, D is TRBD1 (5 bases). The CDR3 extends over 14 amino acids. V was clipped by 4 bases and J by 0 bases, with 12 bases between them. Looked up from germline, CDR1 is SQVTM and CDR2 is ANQGSEA.

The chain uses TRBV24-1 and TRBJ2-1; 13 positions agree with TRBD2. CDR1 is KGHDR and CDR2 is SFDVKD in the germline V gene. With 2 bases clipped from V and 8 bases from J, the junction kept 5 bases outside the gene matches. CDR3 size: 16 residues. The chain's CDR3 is CATSDWGTSGVYEQFF. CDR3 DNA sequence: TGTGCCACCAGTGATTGGGGGACTAGCGGGGTGTATGAGCAGTTCTTC.

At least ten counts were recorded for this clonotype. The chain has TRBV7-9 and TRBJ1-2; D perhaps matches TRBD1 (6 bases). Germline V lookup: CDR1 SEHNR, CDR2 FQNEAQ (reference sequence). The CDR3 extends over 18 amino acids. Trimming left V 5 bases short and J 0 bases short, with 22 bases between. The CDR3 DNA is TGTGCCAGCAGCCGAACGCGGGACACTCCTTCTCCTAACTATGGCTACACCTTC. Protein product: CASSRTRDTPSPNYGYTF.

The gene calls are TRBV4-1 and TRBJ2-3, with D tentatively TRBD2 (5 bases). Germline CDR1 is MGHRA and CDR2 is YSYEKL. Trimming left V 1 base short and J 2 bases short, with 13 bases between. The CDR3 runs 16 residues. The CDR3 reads CASSQVSGLLTDTQYF. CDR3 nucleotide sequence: TGCGCCAGCAGCCAAGTATCCGGACTCCTCACAGATACGCAGTATTTT.

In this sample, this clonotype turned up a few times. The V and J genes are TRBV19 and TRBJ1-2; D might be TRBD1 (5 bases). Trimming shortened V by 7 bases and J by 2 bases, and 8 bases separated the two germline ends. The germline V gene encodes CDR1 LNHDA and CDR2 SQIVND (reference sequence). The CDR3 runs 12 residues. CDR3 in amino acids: CASMAGNYGYTF. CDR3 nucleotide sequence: TGTGCCAGTATGGCAGGGAACTATGGCTACACCTTC.

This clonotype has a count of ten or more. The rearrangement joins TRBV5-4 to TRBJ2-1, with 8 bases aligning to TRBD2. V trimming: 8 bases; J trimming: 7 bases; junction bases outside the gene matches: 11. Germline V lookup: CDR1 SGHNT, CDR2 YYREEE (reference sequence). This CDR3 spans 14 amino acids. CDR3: CASTPSGPLNEQFF. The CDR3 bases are TGTGCCAGTACTCCTAGCGGGCCGTTAAATGAGCAGTTCTTC.

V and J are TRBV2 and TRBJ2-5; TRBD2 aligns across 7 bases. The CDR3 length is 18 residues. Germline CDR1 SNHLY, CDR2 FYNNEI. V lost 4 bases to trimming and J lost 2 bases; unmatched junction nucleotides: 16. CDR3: CASSGGGKLDEPQETQYF. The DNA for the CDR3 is TGTGCCAGCAGTGGGGGAGGGAAACTAGACGAACCACAAGAGACCCAGTACTTC.

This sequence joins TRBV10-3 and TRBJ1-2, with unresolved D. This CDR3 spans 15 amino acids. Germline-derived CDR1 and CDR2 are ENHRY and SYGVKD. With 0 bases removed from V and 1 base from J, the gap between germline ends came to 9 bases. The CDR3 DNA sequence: TGTGCCATCAGTGAGTCTGTGGGGATTAACTATGGCTACACCTTC. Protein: CAISESVGINYGYTF.

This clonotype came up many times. The chain's CDR3 is CASSLSPRLAGVTDTQYF. The CDR3 coding sequence is TGTGCCAGCAGCTTATCCCCTCGACTAGCGGGAGTAACAGATACGCAGTATTTT. This chain uses TRBV7-9 with TRBJ2-3, with 12 bases identical to TRBD2. The V gene's germline CDR1 is SEHNR and CDR2 FQNEAQ (reference sequence). V was clipped by 2 bases and J by 3 bases; unmatched bases: 9. The CDR3 covers 18 residues.

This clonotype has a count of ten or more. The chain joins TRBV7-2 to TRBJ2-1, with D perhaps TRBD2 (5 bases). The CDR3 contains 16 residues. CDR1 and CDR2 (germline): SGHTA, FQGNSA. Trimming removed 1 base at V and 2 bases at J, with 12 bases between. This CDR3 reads CASSLGRAEAYNEQFF. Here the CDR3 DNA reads TGTGCCAGCAGCTTAGGTCGAGCGGAGGCCTACAATGAGCAGTTCTTC.

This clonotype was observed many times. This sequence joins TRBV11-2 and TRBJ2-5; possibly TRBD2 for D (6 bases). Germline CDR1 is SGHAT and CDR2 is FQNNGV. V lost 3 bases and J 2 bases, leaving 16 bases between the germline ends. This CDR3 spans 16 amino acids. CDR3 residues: CASSFLGTLGQETQYF. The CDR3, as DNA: TGTGCCAGCAGCTTCCTCGGGACTTTAGGGCAAGAGACCCAGTACTTC.

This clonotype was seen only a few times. CDR3 DNA: TGTGCCAGCAGTATAACAGATACGCAGTATTTT. Translated, it gives CASSITDTQYF. The rearrangement joins TRBV12-3 or TRBV12-4 to TRBJ2-3; D gene ambiguous. The CDR3 covers 11 residues. Trimming pared 5 bases from V and 3 bases from J, leaving 3 bases between.

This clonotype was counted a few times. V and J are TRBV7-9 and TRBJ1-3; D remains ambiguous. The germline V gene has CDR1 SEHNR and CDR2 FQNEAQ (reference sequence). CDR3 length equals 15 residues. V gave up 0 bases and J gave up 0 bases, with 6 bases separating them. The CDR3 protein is CASSLANPSGNTIYF. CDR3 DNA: TGTGCCAGCAGCTTAGCTAACCCCTCTGGAAACACCATATATTTT.